These T cell receptor beta chains were read from a single sample in a study of T cells in Graves' hyperthyroidism and ophthalmopathy. TCRdb fed the multiplex PCR reads into MiXCR, producing one record per CDR3 protein. Here the sample spans around 350,000 distinct CDR3 sequences, 20% to 25% being singletons. The sequenced sample consisted of blood. The receptors here all came from a man aged 45-65 years with Graves' hyperthyroidism. The CDR3 runs from the conserved cysteine through the conserved F or W.

v_gene	j_gene	CDR3aa
TRBV12-3/TRBV12-4	TRBJ2-1	CASSSKGTSSYNEQFF
TRBV5-6	TRBJ1-5	CASSLGVGNANQPQHF
TRBV6-1	TRBJ1-2	CASSMGRNYTF
TRBV5-1	TRBJ2-2	CASSSSAGARLTGELFF
TRBV2	TRBJ1-1	CASSGRSMNTEAFF
TRBV7-9	TRBJ1-1	CASSPWENTEAFF
TRBV20-1	TRBJ2-5	CSASDTGLQETQYF
TRBV20-1	TRBJ2-3	CSAEFSGRADTDTQYF
TRBV9	TRBJ2-1	CASSVSGGGNEQFF
TRBV4-1	TRBJ2-3	CASSQGLAGGKDTQYF
TRBV7-3	TRBJ2-1	CASSLTRSEYNEQFF
TRBV11-2	TRBJ2-7	CASSSLGTSGTLRTYEQYF
TRBV28	TRBJ2-7	CASSLGDVGYEQYF
TRBV25-1	TRBJ2-7	CASSVLGVGVYEQYF
TRBV27	TRBJ2-1	CASSVTSGASYNEQFF
TRBV15	TRBJ2-3	CATSKSRDIADTQYF
TRBV28	TRBJ2-4	CASSPAGADIQYF
TRBV28	TRBJ2-1	CASSLVGTGGLSNEQFF
TRBV11-2	TRBJ2-5	CASSLRMGVETQYF
TRBV7-6	TRBJ2-1	CASSSEGIGWRNEQFF
TRBV3-1	TRBJ2-1	CASSQAGLGEQFF
TRBV2	TRBJ2-7	CASRGTGPHEQYF
TRBV19	TRBJ1-1	CASSPRADTEAFF
TRBV28	TRBJ1-5	CASSPFGSHSNQPQHF
TRBV7-3	TRBJ2-5	CASSFRGPETQYF
TRBV10-2	TRBJ2-3	CASSGGGSGNHRPDTQYF
TRBV18	TRBJ2-1	CASSPTVRGSNNEQLF
TRBV4-1	TRBJ2-5	CASSQAVGETQYF
TRBV20-1	TRBJ1-2	CSAHVGNYGYTF
TRBV11-2	TRBJ2-1	CASSLAPASGVDEQFF
TRBV2	TRBJ1-6	CASSPGPVSNSPLHF